A selection of T cell receptor beta chains follows, all from one sample in a study of a mutant IDH1 vaccine in newly diagnosed glioma. Sequenced by immunoSEQ multiplex PCR; TCRdb stores in-frame clones only, minus some. The repertoire consists of about 39,000 clones, with approximately 80% occurring once and the leading ten covering roughly 16%. These receptors have no identified antigens. Sequencing was performed on peripheral blood mononuclear cells (PBMCs), taken from a glioma patient whose treatment included an IDH1 peptide vaccine. The receptors derive from a woman under 40 with glioma. Some clones in this sample may be carry-over from other donors' samples. Both conserved end residues are trimmed from each CDR3.

TRBV4-2	ASSPLPEQTYEQY
TRBV4-2	ASSQDTSYEQY
TRBV4-1	ASSQTREVSYEQY
TRBV7-9	ASRPAGTTYNEQF
TRBV4-1	ASSQDLNRAGYGYT
TRBV14	ASSQDARGNTIY
TRBV9	ASSVSGRPHNEQF
TRBV29-1	SVEEKAEAF
TRBV18	ASQRLAGSSREQY
TRBV4-1	ASSQDRVPGQY
TRBV19	ASSIDRQTNTEAF
TRBV19	ASKFTSGETQY
TRBV6-1	ASSEATALQLSGNTIY
TRBV7-6	ASSLDRSSYEQY
TRBV10-3	AISESGGSGNTIY
TRBV7-2	ASSSFSGTHGELF
TRBV11-2	ASSSQGYEQY
TRBV7-2	ASSLGARVSGANVLT
TRBV4-1	ASSPSGTGPYEQY
TRBV5-1	ASSLSGDEAF
TRBV27	ASSLLSREGEVWETQY
TRBV27	ASSPTLFNGYT
TRBV4-1	ASSQDRASSAEQY
TRBV7-9	ASSLPYTGTGGSNEQF
TRBV30	AWSVRGPGYNEQF
TRBV30	AWSVQGQRETQY
TRBV5-1	ASSPGGGSETQY
TRBV2	ASRQDSNQPQH
TRBV6-5	ASRSTFSSNQPQH
TRBV30	AWSDRINQPQH
TRBV4-2	ASSKDGTSTDTQY
TRBV19	ASSAGLNYGYT
TRBV5-6	ASNKVDRSTDTQY
TRBV2	ASSQPGSNYGYT
TRBV2	ASRGQANPTDTQY
TRBV5-6	ASRQTGAEDYGYT
TRBV19	ASSISGKETQY
TRBV21-1	ARKRNRRTNYGYT
TRBV13	ASSSLTGGNTGELF
TRBV9	ASSFTQTSGLSDIQY
TRBV6-6	ASSTGQGETQY
TRBV27	ASSFEPRANYGYT
TRBV11-3	ASSPERGNTGELF
TRBV6-6	AGRGQGGETQY
TRBV9	ASSVQGNTEAF
TRBV5-5	ASSPRLAGAGDEQY
TRBV9	ASSGSTEANYGYT
TRBV19	ASSTSGQGEQY
TRBV7-9	ASSLGTSGSGQF
TRBV18	ASSPSRGRNQPQH
TRBV19	ASSTPSPGGGTDTQY
TRBV6-6	ASSQSNQPQH